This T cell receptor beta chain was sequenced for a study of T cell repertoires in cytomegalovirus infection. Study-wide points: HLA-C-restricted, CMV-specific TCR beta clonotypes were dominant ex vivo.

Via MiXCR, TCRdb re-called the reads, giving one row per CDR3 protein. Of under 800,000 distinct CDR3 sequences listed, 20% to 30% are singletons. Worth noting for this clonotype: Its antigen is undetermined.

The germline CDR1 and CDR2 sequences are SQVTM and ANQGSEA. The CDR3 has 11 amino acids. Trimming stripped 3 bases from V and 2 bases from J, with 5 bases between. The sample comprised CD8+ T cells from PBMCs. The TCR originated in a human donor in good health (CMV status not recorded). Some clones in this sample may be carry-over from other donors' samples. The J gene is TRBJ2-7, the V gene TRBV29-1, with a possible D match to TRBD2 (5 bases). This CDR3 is CSVEEAYEQYF. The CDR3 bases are TGCAGCGTTGAGGAGGCCTACGAGCAGTACTTC.